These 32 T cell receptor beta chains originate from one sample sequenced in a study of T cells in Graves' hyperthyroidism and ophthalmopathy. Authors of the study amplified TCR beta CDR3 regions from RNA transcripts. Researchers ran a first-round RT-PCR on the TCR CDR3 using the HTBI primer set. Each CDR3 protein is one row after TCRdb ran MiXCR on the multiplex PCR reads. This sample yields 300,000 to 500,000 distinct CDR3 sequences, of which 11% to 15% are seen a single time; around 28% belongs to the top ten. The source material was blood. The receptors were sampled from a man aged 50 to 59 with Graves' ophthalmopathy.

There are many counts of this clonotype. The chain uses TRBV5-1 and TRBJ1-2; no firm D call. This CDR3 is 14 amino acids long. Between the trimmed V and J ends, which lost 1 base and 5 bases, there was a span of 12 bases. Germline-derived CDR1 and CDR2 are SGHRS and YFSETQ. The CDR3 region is CASSLLAQTYGYTF. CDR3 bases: TGCGCCAGCAGCTTGCTCGCACAAACATATGGCTACACCTTC.

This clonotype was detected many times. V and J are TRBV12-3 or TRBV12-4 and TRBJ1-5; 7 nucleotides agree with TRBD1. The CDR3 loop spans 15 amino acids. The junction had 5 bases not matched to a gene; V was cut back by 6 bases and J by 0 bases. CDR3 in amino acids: CASSPGQFSNQPQHF. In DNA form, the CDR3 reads TGTGCCAGCAGCCCGGGACAGTTTAGCAATCAGCCCCAGCATTTT.

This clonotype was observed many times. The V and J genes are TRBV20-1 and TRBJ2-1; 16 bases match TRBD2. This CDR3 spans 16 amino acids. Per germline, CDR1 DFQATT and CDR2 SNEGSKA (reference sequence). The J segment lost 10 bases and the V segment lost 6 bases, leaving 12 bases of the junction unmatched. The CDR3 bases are TGCAGTGCGGGCGGGACTAGCGGGAGGGCCAGGGGGGAGCAGTTCTTC. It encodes CSAGGTSGRARGEQFF.

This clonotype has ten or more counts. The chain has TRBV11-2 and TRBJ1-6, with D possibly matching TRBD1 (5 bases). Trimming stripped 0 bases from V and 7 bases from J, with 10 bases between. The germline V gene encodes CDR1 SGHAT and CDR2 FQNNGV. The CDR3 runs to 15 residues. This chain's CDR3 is CASSLDPGGNSPLHF. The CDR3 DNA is TGTGCCAGCAGCTTAGACCCCGGGGGGAATTCACCCCTCCACTTT.

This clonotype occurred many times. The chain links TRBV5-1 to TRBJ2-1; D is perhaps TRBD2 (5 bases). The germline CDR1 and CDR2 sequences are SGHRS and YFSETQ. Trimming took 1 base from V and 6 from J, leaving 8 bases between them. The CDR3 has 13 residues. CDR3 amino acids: CASSLTAGNEQFF. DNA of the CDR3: TGCGCCAGCAGCTTGACGGCGGGCAATGAGCAGTTCTTC. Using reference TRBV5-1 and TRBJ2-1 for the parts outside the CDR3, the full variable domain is KAGVTQTPRYLIKTRGQQVTLSCSPISGHRSVSWYQQTPGQGLQFLFEYFSETQRNKGNFPGRFSGRQFSNSRSEMNVSTLELGDSALYLCASSLTAGNEQFFGPGTRLTVL.

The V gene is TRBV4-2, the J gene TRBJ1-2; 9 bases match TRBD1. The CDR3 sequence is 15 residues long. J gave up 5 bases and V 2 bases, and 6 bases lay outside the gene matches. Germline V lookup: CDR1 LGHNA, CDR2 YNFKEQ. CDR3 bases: TGTGCCAGCAGCCAATTTATGACAGGGGGTTATGGCTACACCTTC. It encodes CASSQFMTGGYGYTF.

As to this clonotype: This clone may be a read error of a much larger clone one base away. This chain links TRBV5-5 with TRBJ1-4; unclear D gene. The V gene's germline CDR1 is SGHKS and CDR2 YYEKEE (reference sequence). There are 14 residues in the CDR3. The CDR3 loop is CAGRRGTTNEKLFF. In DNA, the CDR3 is TGTGCCGGCAGGCGGGGAACAACTAATGAAAAACTGTTTTTT.

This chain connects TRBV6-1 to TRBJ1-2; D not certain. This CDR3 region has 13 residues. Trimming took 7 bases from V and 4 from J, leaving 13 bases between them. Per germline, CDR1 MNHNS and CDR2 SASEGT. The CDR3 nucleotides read TGTGCCAGCATGTCAAGAGGCGCCTATGGCTACACCTTC. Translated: CASMSRGAYGYTF.

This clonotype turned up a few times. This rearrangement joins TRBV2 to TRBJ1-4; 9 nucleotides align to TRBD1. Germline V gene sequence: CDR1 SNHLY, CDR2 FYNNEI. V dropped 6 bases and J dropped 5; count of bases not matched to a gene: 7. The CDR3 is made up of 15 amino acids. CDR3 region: CASSNTGTGNEKLFF. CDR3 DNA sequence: TGTGCCAGCAGCAACACCGGGACAGGGAATGAAAAACTGTTTTTT.

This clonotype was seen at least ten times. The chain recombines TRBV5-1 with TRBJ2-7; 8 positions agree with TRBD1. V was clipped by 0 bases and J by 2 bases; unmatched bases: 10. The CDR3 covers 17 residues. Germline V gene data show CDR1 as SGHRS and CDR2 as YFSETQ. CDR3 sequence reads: CASSLGGTGGTPYEQYF. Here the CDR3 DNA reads TGCGCCAGCAGCTTGGGGGGAACAGGGGGGACTCCCTACGAGCAGTACTTC.

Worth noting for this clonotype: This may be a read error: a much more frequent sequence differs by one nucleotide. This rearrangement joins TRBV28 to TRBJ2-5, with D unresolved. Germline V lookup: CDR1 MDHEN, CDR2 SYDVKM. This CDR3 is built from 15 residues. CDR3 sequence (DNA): TGTGCCAGCAGTTCCGATGGAGATTACCATGAGACCCAGTACTTC. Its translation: CASSSDGDYHETQYF. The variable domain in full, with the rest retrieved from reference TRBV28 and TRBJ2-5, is DVKVTQSSRYLVKRTGEKVFLECVQDMDHENMFWYRQDPGLGLRLIYFSYDVKMKEKGDIPEGYSVSREKKERFSLILESASTNQTSMYLCASSSDGDYHETQYFGPGTRLLVL.

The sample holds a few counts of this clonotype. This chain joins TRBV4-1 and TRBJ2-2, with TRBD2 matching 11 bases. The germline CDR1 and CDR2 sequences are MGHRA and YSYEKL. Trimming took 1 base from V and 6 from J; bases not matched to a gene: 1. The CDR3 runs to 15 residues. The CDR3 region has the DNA TGCGCCAGCAGCCAAGCTAGCGGGGGGTCCGGGGAGCTGTTTTTT. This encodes CASSQASGGSGELFF.

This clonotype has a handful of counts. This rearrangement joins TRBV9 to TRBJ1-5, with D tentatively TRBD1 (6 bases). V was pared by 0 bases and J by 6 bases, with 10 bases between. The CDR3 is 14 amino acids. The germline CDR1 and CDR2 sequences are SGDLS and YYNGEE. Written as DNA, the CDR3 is TGTGCCAGCAGCGTAGACGGGGGCGGTCAGCCCCAGCATTTT. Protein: CASSVDGGGQPQHF. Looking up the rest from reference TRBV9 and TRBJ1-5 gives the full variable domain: DSGVTQTPKHLITATGQRVTLRCSPRSGDLSVYWYQQSLDQGLQFLIQYYNGEERAKGNILERFSAQQFPDLHSELNLSSLELGDSALYFCASSVDGGGQPQHFGDGTRLSIL.

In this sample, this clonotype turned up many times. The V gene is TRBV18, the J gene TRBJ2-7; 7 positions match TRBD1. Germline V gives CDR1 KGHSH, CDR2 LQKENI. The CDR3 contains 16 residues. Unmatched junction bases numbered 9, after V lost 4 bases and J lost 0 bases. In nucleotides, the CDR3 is TGTGCCAGCTCACGACGGACAGGCGCCAGCTCCTACGAGCAGTACTTC. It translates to CASSRRTGASSYEQYF.

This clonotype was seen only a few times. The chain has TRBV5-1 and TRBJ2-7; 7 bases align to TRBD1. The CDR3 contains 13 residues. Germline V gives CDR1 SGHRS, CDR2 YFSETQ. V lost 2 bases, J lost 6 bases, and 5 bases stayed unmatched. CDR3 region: CASSLGQATEQYF. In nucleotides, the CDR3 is TGCGCCAGCAGCTTAGGACAGGCTACCGAGCAGTACTTC.

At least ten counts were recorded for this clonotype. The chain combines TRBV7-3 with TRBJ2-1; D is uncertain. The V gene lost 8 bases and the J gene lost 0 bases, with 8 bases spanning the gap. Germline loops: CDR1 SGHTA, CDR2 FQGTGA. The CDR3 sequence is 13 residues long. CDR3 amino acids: CASSPGSYNEQFF. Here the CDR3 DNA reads TGTGCCAGCTCCCCCGGCTCCTACAATGAGCAGTTCTTC.

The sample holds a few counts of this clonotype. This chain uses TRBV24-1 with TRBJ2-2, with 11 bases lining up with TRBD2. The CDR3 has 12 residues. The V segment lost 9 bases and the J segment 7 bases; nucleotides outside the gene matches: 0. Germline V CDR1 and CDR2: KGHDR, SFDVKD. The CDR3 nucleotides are TGTGCCACCGGACTAGCGGGCGGGGAGCTGTTTTTT. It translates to CATGLAGGELFF.

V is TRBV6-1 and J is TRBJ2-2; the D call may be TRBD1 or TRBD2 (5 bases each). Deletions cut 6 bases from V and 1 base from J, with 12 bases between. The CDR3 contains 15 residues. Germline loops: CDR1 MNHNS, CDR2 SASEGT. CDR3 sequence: CASRKRDVNTGELFF. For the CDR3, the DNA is TGTGCCAGCAGGAAACGGGACGTGAACACCGGGGAGCTGTTTTTT.

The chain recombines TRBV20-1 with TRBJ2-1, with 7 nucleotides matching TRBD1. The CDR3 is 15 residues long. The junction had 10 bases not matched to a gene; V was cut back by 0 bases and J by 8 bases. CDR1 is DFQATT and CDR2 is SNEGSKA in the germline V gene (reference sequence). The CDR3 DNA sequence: TGCAGTGCTAGAGATGGACGGAGAGGGGGCGATGAGCAGTTCTTC. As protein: CSARDGRRGGDEQFF.

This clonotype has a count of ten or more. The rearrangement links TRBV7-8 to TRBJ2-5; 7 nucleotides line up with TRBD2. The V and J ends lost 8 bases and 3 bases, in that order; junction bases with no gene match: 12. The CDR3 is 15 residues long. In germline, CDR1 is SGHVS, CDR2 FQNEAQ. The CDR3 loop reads CASSEEGTTKETQYF. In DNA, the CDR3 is TGTGCCAGCTCTGAAGAAGGGACTACCAAAGAGACCCAGTACTTC.

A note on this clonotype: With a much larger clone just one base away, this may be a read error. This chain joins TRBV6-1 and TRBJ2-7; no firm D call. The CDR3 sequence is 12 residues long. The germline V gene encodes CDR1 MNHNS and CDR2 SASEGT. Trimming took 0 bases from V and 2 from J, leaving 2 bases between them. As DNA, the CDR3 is TGTGCCAGCAGTGAAGCGCCCTACGAGCAGTACTTC. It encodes CASSEAPYEQYF.

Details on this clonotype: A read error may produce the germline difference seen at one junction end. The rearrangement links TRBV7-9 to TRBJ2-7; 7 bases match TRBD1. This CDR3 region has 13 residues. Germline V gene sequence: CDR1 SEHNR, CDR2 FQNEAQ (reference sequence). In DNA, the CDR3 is TGTGCCAGCAGTTTAGGTACAGGGGCCGAGCAGTACTTC. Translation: CASSLGTGAEQYF.

In nucleotides, the CDR3 is TGTGCCGCCTCGGAAAGAGCGGGAGGCCCAGACTACAATGAGCAGTTCTTC. Translated: CAASERAGGPDYNEQFF. The J gene is TRBJ2-1, the V gene TRBV6-2 or TRBV6-3; 9 nucleotides match TRBD2. V lost 11 bases to trimming and J lost 3 bases; unmatched junction nucleotides: 17. The CDR3 length is 17 residues. From germline, CDR1 is MNHEY and CDR2 SVGEGT.

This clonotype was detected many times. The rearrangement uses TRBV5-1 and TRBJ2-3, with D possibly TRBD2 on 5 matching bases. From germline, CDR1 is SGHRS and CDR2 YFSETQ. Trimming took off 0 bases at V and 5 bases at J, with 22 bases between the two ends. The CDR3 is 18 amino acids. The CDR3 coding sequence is TGCGCCAGCAGCTTGGACGTAGGAGCGGTCCCTTCGGGAGATACGCAGTATTTT. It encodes CASSLDVGAVPSGDTQYF.

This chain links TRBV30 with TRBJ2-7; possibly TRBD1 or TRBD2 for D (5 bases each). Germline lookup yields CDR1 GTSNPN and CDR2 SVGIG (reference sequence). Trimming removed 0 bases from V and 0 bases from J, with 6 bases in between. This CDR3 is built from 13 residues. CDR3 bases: TGTGCCTGGAGTGTTGGGGGCTCCTACGAGCAGTACTTC. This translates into CAWSVGGSYEQYF.

The CDR3 sequence: CASGDSRGSYEQYF. Here the CDR3 DNA reads TGTGCCAGTGGTGATTCGAGGGGGAGTTACGAGCAGTACTTC. The chain carries TRBV28 and TRBJ2-7; D might be TRBD1 (6 bases). Trimming took off 9 bases at V and 4 bases at J, with 19 bases between the two ends. The germline CDR1 and CDR2 sequences are MDHEN and SYDVKM. The CDR3 is 14 amino acids.

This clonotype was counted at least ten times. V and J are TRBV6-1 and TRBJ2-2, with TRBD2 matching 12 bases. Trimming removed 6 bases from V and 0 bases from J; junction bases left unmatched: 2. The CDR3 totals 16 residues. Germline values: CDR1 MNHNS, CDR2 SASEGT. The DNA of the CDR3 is TGTGCCAGCAGCGGACTAGCGGGAACGAACACCGGGGAGCTGTTTTTT. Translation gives CASSGLAGTNTGELFF.

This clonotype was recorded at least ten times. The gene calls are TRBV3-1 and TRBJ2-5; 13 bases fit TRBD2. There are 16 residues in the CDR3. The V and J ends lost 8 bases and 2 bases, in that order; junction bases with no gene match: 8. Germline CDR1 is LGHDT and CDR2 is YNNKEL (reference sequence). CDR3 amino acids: CASARTSGRGQETQYF. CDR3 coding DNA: TGTGCCAGCGCGAGGACTAGCGGGAGAGGACAAGAGACCCAGTACTTC.

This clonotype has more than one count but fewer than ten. Written as DNA, the CDR3 is TGTGCCACCAGTGAGAAGGGCACAGATACGCAGTATTTT. Translation: CATSEKGTDTQYF. This chain uses TRBV24-1 with TRBJ2-3; D gene ambiguous. The length of the CDR3 is 13 residues. The V end lost 4 bases, the J end lost 1 base, and 5 bases lay between the germline ends. Germline loops: CDR1 KGHDR, CDR2 SFDVKD.

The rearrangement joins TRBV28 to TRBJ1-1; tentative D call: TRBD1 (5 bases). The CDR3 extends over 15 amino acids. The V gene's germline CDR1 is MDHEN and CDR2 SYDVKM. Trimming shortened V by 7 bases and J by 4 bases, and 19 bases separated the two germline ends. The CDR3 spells CASIPYLGGGTEAFF. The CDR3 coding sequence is TGTGCCAGCATCCCGTACCTCGGGGGGGGCACTGAAGCTTTCTTT.

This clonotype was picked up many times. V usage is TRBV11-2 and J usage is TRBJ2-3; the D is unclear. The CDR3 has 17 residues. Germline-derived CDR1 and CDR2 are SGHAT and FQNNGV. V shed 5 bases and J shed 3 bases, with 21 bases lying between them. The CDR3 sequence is CASSPALGSWGTDTQYF. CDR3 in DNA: TGTGCCAGCAGCCCAGCGCTGGGCTCCTGGGGTACAGATACGCAGTATTTT.

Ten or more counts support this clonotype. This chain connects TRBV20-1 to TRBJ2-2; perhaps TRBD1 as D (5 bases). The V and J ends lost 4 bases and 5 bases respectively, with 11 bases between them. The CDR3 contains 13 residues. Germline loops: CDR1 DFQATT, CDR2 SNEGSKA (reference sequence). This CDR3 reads CSANGRATGELFF. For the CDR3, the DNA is TGCAGTGCTAACGGCAGGGCGACCGGGGAGCTGTTTTTT.